The 15 T cell receptor beta chains below were found in one sample sequenced in a study of blood T cell repertoires in COVID-19. Sequenced by immunoSEQ multiplex PCR; TCRdb stores in-frame clones only, minus some. Among 260,000 or so clones, about nine tenths were seen once, and the ten largest hold around 15%. Sample: PBMCs or T cells enriched from blood (not recorded which). Receptors originate from a man younger than 35 who had recovered from COVID-19.

The chain recombines TRBV19 with TRBJ1-1, with D unresolved. This CDR3 has 14 residues. V shed 2 bases and J shed 1 base, with 8 bases lying between them. The V gene's germline CDR1 is LNHDA and CDR2 SQIVND (reference sequence). The CDR3 spells CASSILAENTEAFF. The CDR3 DNA sequence: TGTGCCAGTAGTATATTGGCAGAGAACACTGAAGCTTTCTTT.

The chain recombines TRBV12-3 or TRBV12-4 with TRBJ2-7; no clear D. The CDR3 is made up of 13 amino acids. The germline V and J ends were trimmed by 6 bases and 1 base, with 10 bases remaining between them. The CDR3 reads CASSAGRSYEQYF. The CDR3 region has the DNA TGTGCCAGCAGCGCAGGTCGGTCCTACGAGCAGTACTTC.

This clone was detected once. This chain uses TRBV5-1 with TRBJ2-3, with 10 bases lining up with TRBD2. With V trimmed by 4 bases and J by 4 bases, 6 bases remained unmatched. Germline values: CDR1 SGHRS, CDR2 YFSETQ. This CDR3 has 15 residues. CDR3 DNA sequence: TGCGCCAGCAGCAGACTAGCGGGTCCTGCAGATACGCAGTATTTT. Its protein is CASSRLAGPADTQYF.

The gene calls are TRBV24-1 and TRBJ2-7; TRBD2 aligns across 11 bases. The V segment lost 0 bases and the J segment 5 bases; nucleotides outside the gene matches: 5. This CDR3 has 16 amino acids. The germline gives CDR1 KGHDR, CDR2 SFDVKD. The CDR3 nucleotides read TGTGCCACCAGTGATTTGAGACTAGCGGGGAGTGACGAGCAGTACTTC. As protein: CATSDLRLAGSDEQYF.

The chain recombines TRBV10-3 with TRBJ2-1; 7 bases fit TRBD2. There are 16 residues in the CDR3. Germline trimming cut 11 bases from V and 6 bases from J; bases unmatched to any gene: 19. Germline-derived CDR1 and CDR2 are ENHRY and SYGVKD. CDR3 sequence reads: CAASRGRGLGVNEQFF. The CDR3 bases are TGTGCCGCCTCACGGGGGAGAGGACTAGGAGTCAATGAGCAGTTCTTC.

The chain couples TRBV4-1 to TRBJ2-3; 9 bases align to TRBD2. CDR3 size: 16 residues. Germline V gene sequence: CDR1 MGHRA, CDR2 YSYEKL. Germline trimming cut 5 bases from V and 3 bases from J; bases unmatched to any gene: 9. The DNA of the CDR3 is TGCGCCAGCAGCTATCCCGGGACTAGCATTACAGATACGCAGTATTTT. Its translation is CASSYPGTSITDTQYF.

The chain is built from TRBV5-6 and TRBJ1-6, with 12 positions matching TRBD1. The CDR3 consists of 15 residues. CDR1 is SGHDT and CDR2 is YYEEEE in the germline V gene. V lost 4 bases, J lost 14 bases, and 10 bases stayed unmatched. The CDR3 coding sequence is TGTGCCAGCAGCCTCCGGGACAGGGGGCGAGGATCCCTCCACTTT. Its translation: CASSLRDRGRGSLHF.

The CDR3 sequence is CASSLGSSPSYEQYF. CDR3 DNA sequence: TGTGCCAGCAGCTTAGGATCTAGCCCCTCCTACGAGCAGTACTTC. The chain carries TRBV7-9 and TRBJ2-7, with D perhaps matching TRBD2 (5 bases). Trimming took 1 base from V and 0 from J, leaving 10 bases between them. Germline V gene sequence: CDR1 SEHNR, CDR2 FQNEAQ (reference sequence). This CDR3 region has 15 residues.

This chain uses TRBV2 with TRBJ2-2, with D possibly TRBD2 on 6 matching bases. CDR1 is SNHLY, CDR2 FYNNEI, per germline. Trimming stripped 3 bases from V and 4 bases from J, with 12 bases between. The CDR3 spans 15 residues. The CDR3 spells CASSEAPTSTGELFF. In DNA form, the CDR3 reads TGTGCCAGCAGTGAGGCCCCGACTAGCACCGGGGAGCTGTTTTTT. Full variable domain (missing parts from reference TRBV2 and TRBJ2-2): EPEVTQTPSHQVTQMGQEVILRCVPISNHLYFYWYRQILGQKVEFLVSFYNNEISEKSEIFDDQFSVERPDGSNFTLKIRSTKLEDSAMYFCASSEAPTSTGELFFGEGSRLTVL.

V is TRBV5-1 and J is TRBJ2-7; TRBD2 matches at 8 bases. V shed 2 bases and J 2 bases; nucleotides not matched to a gene: 3. The CDR3 covers 14 residues. CDR1 is SGHRS, CDR2 YFSETQ, per germline. In DNA form, the CDR3 reads TGCGCCAGCAGCTTCGGGAGGGACACCTACGAGCAGTACTTC. Residues: CASSFGRDTYEQYF. Filled out from reference TRBV5-1 and TRBJ2-7, the complete variable domain reads KAGVTQTPRYLIKTRGQQVTLSCSPISGHRSVSWYQQTPGQGLQFLFEYFSETQRNKGNFPGRFSGRQFSNSRSEMNVSTLELGDSALYLCASSFGRDTYEQYFGPGTRLTVT.

The table lists this clone with many counts. The chain combines TRBV7-2 with TRBJ2-1, with D possibly being TRBD2 (5 bases). Between the trimmed V and J ends, which lost 9 bases and 0 bases, there was a span of 9 bases. Germline V lookup: CDR1 SGHTA, CDR2 FQGNSA. The length of the CDR3 is 13 residues. CDR3 in amino acids: CASERYSYNEQFF. Here the CDR3 DNA reads TGTGCCAGTGAGCGGTACTCCTACAATGAGCAGTTCTTC.

V gene TRBV9 combines with J gene TRBJ1-1, with D hard to call. The V and J ends lost 1 base and 4 bases respectively, with 11 bases between them. The CDR3 has 14 amino acids. The germline gives CDR1 SGDLS, CDR2 YYNGEE. The CDR3 DNA sequence: TGTGCCAGCAGCGTACCCCGGGGTCGCACTGAAGCTTTCTTT. Protein product: CASSVPRGRTEAFF.

CDR3 protein: CASSPGLDTEAFF. In nucleotides, the CDR3 is TGTGCCAGCAGTCCGGGTCTAGACACTGAAGCTTTCTTT. The V gene is TRBV7-9, the J gene TRBJ1-1; D uncertain. The ends were cut back, 6 bases at V and 3 bases at J, with 11 bases in the middle. This CDR3 contains 13 residues. Germline CDR1 is SEHNR and CDR2 is FQNEAQ (reference sequence).

The chain carries TRBV6-5 and TRBJ1-1; D not certain. This CDR3 is 13 amino acids long. Trimming removed 7 bases at V and 4 bases at J, with 13 bases between. Germline CDR1 MNHEY, CDR2 SVGAGI. The CDR3 reads CASNDGSSTEAFF. Here the CDR3 DNA reads TGTGCCAGCAACGACGGTAGCTCCACTGAAGCTTTCTTT.

The rearrangement joins TRBV2 to TRBJ2-7; the D is unclear. The germline V gene encodes CDR1 SNHLY and CDR2 FYNNEI. V lost 2 bases and J 3 bases, leaving 2 bases between the germline ends. This CDR3 region has 11 residues. The CDR3 nucleotides read TGTGCCAGCAGTGAATACTACGAGCAGTACTTC. This codes for CASSEYYEQYF.